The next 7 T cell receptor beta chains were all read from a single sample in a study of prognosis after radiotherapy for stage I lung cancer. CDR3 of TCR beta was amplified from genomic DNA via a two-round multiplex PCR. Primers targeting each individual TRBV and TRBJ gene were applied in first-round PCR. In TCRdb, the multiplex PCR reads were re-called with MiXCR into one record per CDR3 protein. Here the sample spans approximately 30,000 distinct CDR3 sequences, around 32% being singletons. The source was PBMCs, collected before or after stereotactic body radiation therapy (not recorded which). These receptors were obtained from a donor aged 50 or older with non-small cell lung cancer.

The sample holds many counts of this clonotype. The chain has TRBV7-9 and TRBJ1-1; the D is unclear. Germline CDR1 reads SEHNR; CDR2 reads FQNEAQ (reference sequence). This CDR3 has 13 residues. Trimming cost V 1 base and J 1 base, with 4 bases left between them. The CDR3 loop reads CASSLGTNTEAFF. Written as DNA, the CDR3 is TGTGCCAGCAGCTTAGGGACGAACACTGAAGCTTTCTTT. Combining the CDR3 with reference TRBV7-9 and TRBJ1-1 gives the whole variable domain DTGVSQNPRHKITKRGQNVTFRCDPISEHNRLYWYRQTLGQGPEFLTYFQNEAQLEKSRLLSDRFSAERPKGSFSTLEIQRTEQGDSAMYLCASSLGTNTEAFFGQGTRLTVV.

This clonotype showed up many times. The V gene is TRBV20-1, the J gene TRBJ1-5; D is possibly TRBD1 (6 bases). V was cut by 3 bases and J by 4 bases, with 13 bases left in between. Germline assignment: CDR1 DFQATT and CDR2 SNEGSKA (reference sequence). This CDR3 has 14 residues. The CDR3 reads CSARNRVGNQPQHF. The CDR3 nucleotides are TGCAGTGCTAGGAACAGGGTTGGGAATCAGCCCCAGCATTTT.

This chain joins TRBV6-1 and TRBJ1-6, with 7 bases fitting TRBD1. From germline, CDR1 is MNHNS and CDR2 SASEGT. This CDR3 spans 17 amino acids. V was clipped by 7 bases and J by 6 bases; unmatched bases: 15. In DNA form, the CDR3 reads TGTGCCAGCATTTTTGGGCAGGGGGGACTATCTAATTCACCCCTCCACTTT. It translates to CASIFGQGGLSNSPLHF.

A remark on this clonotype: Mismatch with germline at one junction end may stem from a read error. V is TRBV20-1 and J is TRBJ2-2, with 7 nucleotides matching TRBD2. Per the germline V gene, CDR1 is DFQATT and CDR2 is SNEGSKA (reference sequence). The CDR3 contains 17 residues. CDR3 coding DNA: TGCAGTGCTAGAGAGGGAGGGCTAGAGGCGAAAACCGGGGAGCTGTTTTTT. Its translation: CSAREGGLEAKTGELFF.

This CDR3 reads CASSVDGRNEQFF. The CDR3 nucleotides read TGTGCCAGCAGCGTAGATGGTCGGAATGAGCAGTTCTTC. The genes are TRBV9 and TRBJ2-1; no firm D call. The V and J ends lost 0 bases and 7 bases respectively, with 8 bases between them. The CDR3 runs to 13 residues. Germline V gene sequence: CDR1 SGDLS, CDR2 YYNGEE.

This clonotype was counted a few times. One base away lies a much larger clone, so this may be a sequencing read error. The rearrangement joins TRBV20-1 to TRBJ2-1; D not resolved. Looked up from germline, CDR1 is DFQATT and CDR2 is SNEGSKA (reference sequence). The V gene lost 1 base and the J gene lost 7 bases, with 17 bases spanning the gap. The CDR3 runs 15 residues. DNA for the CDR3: TGCAGTGCTAGAGGTATCCATCGCCCTGGGAATGAGCAGTTCTTC. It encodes CSARGIHRPGNEQFF.

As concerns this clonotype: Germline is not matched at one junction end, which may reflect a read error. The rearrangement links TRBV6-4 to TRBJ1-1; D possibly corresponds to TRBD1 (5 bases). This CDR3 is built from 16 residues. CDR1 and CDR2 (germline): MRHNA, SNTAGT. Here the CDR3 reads CASSYSTAGTNTEAFF. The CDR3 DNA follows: TGTGCCAGCAGTTACTCGACGGCAGGGACCAACACTGAAGCTTTCTTT.